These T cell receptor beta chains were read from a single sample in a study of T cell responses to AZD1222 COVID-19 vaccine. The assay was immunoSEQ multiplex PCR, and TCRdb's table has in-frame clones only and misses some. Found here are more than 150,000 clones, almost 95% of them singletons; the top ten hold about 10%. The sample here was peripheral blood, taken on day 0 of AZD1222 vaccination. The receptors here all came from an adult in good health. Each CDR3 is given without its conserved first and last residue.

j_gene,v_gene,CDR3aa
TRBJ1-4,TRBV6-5,ASRPFSISEKLF
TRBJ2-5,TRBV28,ASSLGRDPQY
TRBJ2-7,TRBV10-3,AISDYQREGLLSYEQY
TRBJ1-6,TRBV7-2,ASSLMLWEDRSPLH
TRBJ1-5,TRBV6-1,ASSEGLSQGNQPQH
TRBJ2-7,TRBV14,ASSQGGLRDFSYEQY
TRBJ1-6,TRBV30,AWSPSLNNSPLH
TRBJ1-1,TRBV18,ASSPRGQNTEAF
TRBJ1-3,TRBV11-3,ASSRTGSSGNTIY
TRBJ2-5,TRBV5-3,ARSFKPQLNQETQY
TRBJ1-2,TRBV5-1,ASSLEWGRVAGYT
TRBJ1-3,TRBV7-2,ASSPTGGNSGNTIY
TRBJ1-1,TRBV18,ASSQGQERYMNTEAF
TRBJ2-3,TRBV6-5,ASSYDGSSTDTQY
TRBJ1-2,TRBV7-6,ASSPTGNYGYT
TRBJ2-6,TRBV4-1,ASSQTMGLRANVLT
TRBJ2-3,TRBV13,ASSLGRGDTQY
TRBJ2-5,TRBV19,ASSTRQVQETQY
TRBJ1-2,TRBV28,ASSPGTANYGYT
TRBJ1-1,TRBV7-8,ASSLKRTMNTEAF
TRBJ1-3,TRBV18,ASSPRTVSGNTIY
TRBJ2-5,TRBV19,ASSPGPTGQETQY
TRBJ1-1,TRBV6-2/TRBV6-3,ASSPPWGAMNTEAF
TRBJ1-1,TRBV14,ASSQDLNGRAF
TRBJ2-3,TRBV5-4,ASSIDRVADTQY
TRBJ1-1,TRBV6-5,ASRRAFDMNTEAF
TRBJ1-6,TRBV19,ACNPSGSYNSPLH
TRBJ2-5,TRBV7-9,ASSRTGRWAETQY
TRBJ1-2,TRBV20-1,SASQPAEYGYT
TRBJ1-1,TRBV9,ASSPRTGSNTEAF
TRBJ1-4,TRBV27,ASSFFGRSEKLF
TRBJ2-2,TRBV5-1,ASSLSQGSKGELF
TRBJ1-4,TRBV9,ASSLSRGFANEKLF
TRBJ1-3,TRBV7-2,ASSSSTSGNTIY
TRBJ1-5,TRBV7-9,ASSPDRGNQPQH
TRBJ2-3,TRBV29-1,SVNRGINTDTQY
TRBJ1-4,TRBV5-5,ASSPTRSGGGYEKLF
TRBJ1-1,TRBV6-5,ASRVGEWNTEAF
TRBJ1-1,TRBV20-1,SAGTLEAF
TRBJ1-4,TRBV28,ASSLSGIRSEKLF
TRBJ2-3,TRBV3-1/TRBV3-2,ASSHAFKVAGGPDTQY
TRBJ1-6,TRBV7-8,ASSPGVNSPLH
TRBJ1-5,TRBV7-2,ASSPMVNQPQH
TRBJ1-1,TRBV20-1,SASWDTEAF
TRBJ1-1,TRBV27,ASSLYRGNTEAF
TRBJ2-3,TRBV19,ASTPGRWDTQY
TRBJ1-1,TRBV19,ASSRTADILNTEAF
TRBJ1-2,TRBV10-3,AISTSRLNYGYT
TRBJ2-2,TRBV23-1,ASSQSRGPGELF
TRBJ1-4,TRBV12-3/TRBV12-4,ASSLGEKLF
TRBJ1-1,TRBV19,ATTNGATEAF
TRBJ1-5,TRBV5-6,ASSRRGTSYQPQH